This T cell receptor (beta chain) was sequenced during a study of glioma-infiltrating T cells (TCRdb year 2016). About the study as a whole: The study sequenced TCR alpha- and beta-chain repertoires from glioma tissue, from non-neoplastic brain tissue and from matched peripheral blood mononuclear cells. Each tissue-infiltrating repertoire was compared with the same patient's peripheral blood repertoire to measure divergence between tissue and blood T-cell populations. Three low-grade glioma patients, fewer than 10 primary glioblastoma patients, and three non-glioma patients who contributed non-neoplastic brain tissue made up the paired cohort.

This clonotype was observed a handful of times. Which antigen it targets is not known. Base quality data are lacking; no much larger clone is found one base away. Broad study findings and their caveats: VJ-independent divergence between tissue and blood was below expectation in non-neoplastic patients but above expectation in all gliomas, especially low-grade gliomas. Only a very small number of CDR3 sequences turned up in both tissue and blood, a result put down to high CDR3 diversity combined with limited sampling. Group comparisons rested on small numbers: three non-neoplastic, three low-grade glioma and under ten glioblastoma patients.

The iRepertoire nested amplicon-rescue multiplex PCR (arm-PCR) platform was used to amplify TCR alpha and beta CDR3 regions from RNA. One-step reverse transcription and amplification used roughly 100-450 ng of tissue mRNA or PBMC total RNA as input. Following bead purification, Illumina adapters were added by a secondary multiplex PCR, and the libraries were gel-purified between 200 and 400 bp. Libraries carried internal 6-nucleotide barcodes used for demultiplexing. Sequencing of the libraries was done on an Illumina MiSeq using 2x220 or 2x250 nucleotide paired-end reads. Regarding the original processing steps: Paired reads were merged with FLASH 1.2.11 and aligned to the GRCh37 human genome with BWA-MEM before extracting TRA and TRB reads. V and J assignment used an IMGT-derived reference of cassette sequences and CDR3 motifs that included pseudogenes. Reads were translated in three frames, and productive CDR3s were defined by a C…FGXG motif without stop codons. Unique combinations of V-J cassette pair and CDR3 amino acid sequence were defined as clonotypes. Reads were filtered by Hamming distance, thresholded by each sample's sequence error rate in mapped regions. TCRdb redid the processing of the public reads, applying fastp at Q25 and MiXCR, and retained in-frame beta chains. Merged by CDR3 protein, the rows form single entries marked with the most common genes and DNA. These V and J calls originate from TCRdb's pipeline instead of the authors' own analysis. The sample has about 89,000 distinct CDR3 sequences on record, around a quarter of them singletons. The top ten clones comprise 6.7% of the sample.

This sequence was found in a human donor with low-grade glioma or glioblastoma, undergoing nonglioma brain surgery, or in good health (not recorded which). Source material: glioma tissue, nonneoplastic brain tissue, or PBMCs (not recorded which).

Read as DNA, the sequence is TGTGCCAGCAGCTCCTCAGGGGTTATTCGCGAGCAGTACTTC. This translates into CASSSSGVIREQYF. The rearrangement joined TRBV5-6 to TRBJ2-7; the D gene is possibly TRBD1, with 6 bases matching. V gives up 3 bases and J gives up 6 bases, and the segment between their germline ends measures 16 bases. Inclusive of the bounding cysteine and phenylalanine, the CDR3 is 14 residues long. CDR3 DNA only is kept here, 42 bases in frame from base 1. From the germline V gene, CDR1 is SGHDT and CDR2 is YYEEEE.